The sequence of this TCR beta chain was determined in a study of Graves' ophthalmopathy and Graves' hyperthyroidism. Turning to the study itself: At the time of initial diagnosis and before any treatment, peripheral blood was collected. Study results and limitations: The majority of expanded thyroid clonotypes above 0.001 frequency also occurred in blood.

Moderate-to-severe activity, CAS ≥3, NOSPECS ≥4 and a duration under 3 months were seen in donors with ophthalmopathy. Clinical symptoms, serum thyroxine, TRAb, thyroid ultrasound and orbital computed tomography were relied on for diagnosis. This clonotype showed up many times. Its target is not known. RNA transcripts provided the template for amplifying TCR beta CDR3 regions. First-round RT-PCR relied on HTBI primers, and a second-round multiplex PCR came next. TCRdb re-called the multiplex PCR reads with MiXCR, one entry per CDR3 protein. Counted here are roughly 400,000 distinct CDR3 sequences, 15% to 20% occurring once; the ten biggest clones make up 1.6%. V trimming: 3 bases; J trimming: 0 bases; junction bases outside the gene matches: 1. This CDR3 comprises 15 residues. Germline V gene data show CDR1 as LGHNA and CDR2 as YNFKEQ.

The TCR originated in a woman between 18 and 29 years old with Graves' ophthalmopathy. This rearrangement joins TRBV4-2 to TRBJ2-5, with 10 bases fitting TRBD2. Material for sequencing was peripheral blood. DNA for the CDR3: TGTGCCAGCAGCCAGACTAGCGGGTACCAAGAGACCCAGTACTTC. Protein sequence: CASSQTSGYQETQYF.